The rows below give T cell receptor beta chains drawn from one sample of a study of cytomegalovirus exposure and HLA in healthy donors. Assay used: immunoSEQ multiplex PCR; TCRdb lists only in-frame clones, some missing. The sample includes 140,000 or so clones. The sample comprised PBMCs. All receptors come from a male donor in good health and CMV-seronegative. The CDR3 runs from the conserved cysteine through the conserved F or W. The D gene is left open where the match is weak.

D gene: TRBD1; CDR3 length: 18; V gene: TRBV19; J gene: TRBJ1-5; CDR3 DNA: TGTGCCAGTAGCACCGGGACAGGGGGCTCCGTGGGCAATCAGCCCCAGCATTTT; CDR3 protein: CASSTGTGGSVGNQPQHF
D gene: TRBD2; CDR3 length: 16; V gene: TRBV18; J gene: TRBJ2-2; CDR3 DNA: TGTGCCAGCCCACGGCAGGCTAGCGGTCAGACCGGGGAGCTGTTTTTT; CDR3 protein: CASPRQASGQTGELFF
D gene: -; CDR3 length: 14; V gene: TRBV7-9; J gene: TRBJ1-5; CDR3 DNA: TGTGCCAGCAGCTTAGGGTCGGGGAGCCAGCCCCAGCATTTT; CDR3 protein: CASSLGSGSQPQHF
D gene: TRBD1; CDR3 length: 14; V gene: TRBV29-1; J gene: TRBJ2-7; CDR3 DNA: TGCAGCGTGGTCCCGGGACAGGATTGGGATGTTCAGTACTTC; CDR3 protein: CSVVPGQDWDVQYF
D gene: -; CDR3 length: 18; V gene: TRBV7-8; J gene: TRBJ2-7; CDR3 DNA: TGTGCCAGCAGCCCAGGAATCAAGACAGCCATAATCCTCTACGAGCAGTACTTC; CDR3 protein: CASSPGIKTAIILYEQYF
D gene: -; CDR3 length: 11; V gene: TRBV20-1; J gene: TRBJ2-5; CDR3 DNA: TGCAGTGTCCGACAGCAAGAGACCCAGTACTTC; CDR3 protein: CSVRQQETQYF
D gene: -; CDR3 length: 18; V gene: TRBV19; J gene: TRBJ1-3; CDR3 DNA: TGTGCCAGTAGTATAGGACCGATCTTGGACAGATTCGGAAACACCATATATTTT; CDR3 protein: CASSIGPILDRFGNTIYF
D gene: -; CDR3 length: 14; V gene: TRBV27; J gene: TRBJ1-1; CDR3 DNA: TGTGCCAGCAGTTTATCGTTCGGGTCCACTGAAGCTTTCTTT; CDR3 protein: CASSLSFGSTEAFF
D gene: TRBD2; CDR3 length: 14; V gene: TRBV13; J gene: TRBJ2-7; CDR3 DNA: TGTGCCAGCAGCCCCGGACTAGCGACCTACGAGCAGTACTTC; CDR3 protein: CASSPGLATYEQYF
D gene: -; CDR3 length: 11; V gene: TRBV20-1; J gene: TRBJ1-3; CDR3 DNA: TGCAGTGCTAGAGACCTAAACACCATATATTTT; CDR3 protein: CSARDLNTIYF
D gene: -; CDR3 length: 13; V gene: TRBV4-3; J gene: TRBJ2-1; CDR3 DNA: TGCGCCAGCAGCCAAGATGGAGGACTCGAGCAGTTCTTC; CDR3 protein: CASSQDGGLEQFF
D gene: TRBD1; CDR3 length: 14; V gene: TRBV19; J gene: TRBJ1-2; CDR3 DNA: TGTGCCAGTATTCCGACGGGACAGCCTTTGGGCTACACCTTC; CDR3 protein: CASIPTGQPLGYTF
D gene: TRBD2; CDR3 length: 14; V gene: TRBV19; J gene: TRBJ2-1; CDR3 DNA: TGTGCCAGTAGTATTTTTGGCGGGAGCGGTGAGCAGTTCTTC; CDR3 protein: CASSIFGGSGEQFF
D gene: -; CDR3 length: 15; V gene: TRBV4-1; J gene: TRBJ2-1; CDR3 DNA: TGCGCCAGCACGCTCGAACTAGTCTCCTACAATGAGCAGTTCTTC; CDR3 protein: CASTLELVSYNEQFF
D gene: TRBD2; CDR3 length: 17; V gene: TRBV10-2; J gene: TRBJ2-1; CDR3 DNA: TGCGCCAGCAGTGAGGGGATGATGGCGGGAGGTTACAATGAGCAGTTCTTC; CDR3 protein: CASSEGMMAGGYNEQFF
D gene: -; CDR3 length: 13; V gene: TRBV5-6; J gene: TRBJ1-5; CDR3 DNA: TGTGCCAGCAGCTGGGGAGGGGTTCAGCCCCAGCATTTT; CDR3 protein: CASSWGGVQPQHF
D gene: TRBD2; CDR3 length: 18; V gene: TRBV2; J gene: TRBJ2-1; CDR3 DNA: TGTGCCAGCAGTGAACGACCACCCTCGCTAGCGGGAGGGCATGAGCAGTTCTTC; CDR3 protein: CASSERPPSLAGGHEQFF
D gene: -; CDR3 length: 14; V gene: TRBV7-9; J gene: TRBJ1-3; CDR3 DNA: TGTGCCTTTCCTCAAGGGGACTCTGGAAACACCATATATTTT; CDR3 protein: CAFPQGDSGNTIYF
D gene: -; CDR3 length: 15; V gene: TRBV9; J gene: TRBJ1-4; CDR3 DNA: TGTGTCAGCAGCGTAGTAGGAGGGCTTGGTGAAAAACTGTTTTTT; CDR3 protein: CVSSVVGGLGEKLFF
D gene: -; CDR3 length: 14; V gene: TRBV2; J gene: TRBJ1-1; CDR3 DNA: TGTGCCAGCAGCCGTGGGTCGGGGAACACTGAAGCTTTCTTT; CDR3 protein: CASSRGSGNTEAFF
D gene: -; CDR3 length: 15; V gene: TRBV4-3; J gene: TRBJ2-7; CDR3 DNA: TGCGCCAGCAGCCAAGATAGAGCGGGCGTTTACGAGCAGTACTTC; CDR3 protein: CASSQDRAGVYEQYF
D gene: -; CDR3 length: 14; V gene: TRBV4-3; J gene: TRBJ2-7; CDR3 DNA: TGCGCCAGCAGCCAAGGCTCCCTGCGGGGAGGGCAGTACTTC; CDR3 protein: CASSQGSLRGGQYF
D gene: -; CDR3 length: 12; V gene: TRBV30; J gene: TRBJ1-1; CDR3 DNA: TGTGCCTGGAGTTTTACCATTCGGGAAGCTTTCTTT; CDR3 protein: CAWSFTIREAFF
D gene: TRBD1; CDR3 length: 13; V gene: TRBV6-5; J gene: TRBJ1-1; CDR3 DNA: TGTGCCAGTGCGGGACAGGGAGACACTGAAGCTTTCTTT; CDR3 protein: CASAGQGDTEAFF
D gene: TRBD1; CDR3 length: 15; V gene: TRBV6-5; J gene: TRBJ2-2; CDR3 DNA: TGTGCCAGCAGTTACGAGGGGGCTACCTCCGGGGAGCTGTTTTTT; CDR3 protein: CASSYEGATSGELFF
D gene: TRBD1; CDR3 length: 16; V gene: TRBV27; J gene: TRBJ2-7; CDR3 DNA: TGTGCCAGCAGTCGCCGAATTCCGGGACAGGGGGCCGAGCAGTACTTC; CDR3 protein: CASSRRIPGQGAEQYF
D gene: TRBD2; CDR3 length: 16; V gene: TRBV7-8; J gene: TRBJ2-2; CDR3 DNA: TGTGCCAGCAGCTTACCCAGCGGGAGAAGCACCGGGGAGCTGTTTTTT; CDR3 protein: CASSLPSGRSTGELFF
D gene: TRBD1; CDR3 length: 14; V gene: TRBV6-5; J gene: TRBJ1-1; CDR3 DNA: TGTGCCAGCAGCACGGGGACAGGGAACACTGAAGCTTTCTTT; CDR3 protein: CASSTGTGNTEAFF
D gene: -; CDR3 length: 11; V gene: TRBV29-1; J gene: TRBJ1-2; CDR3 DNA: TGCAGCGTTGTCAGGTCGGGAGGCTACACCTTC; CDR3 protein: CSVVRSGGYTF
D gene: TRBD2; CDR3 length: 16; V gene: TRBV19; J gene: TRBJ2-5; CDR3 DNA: TGTGCCAGTAGTTTCGTGGGGAGCGGGGATCAAGAGACCCAGTACTTC; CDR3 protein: CASSFVGSGDQETQYF
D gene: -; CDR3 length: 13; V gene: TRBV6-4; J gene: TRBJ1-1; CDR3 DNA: TGTGCCAGCAGTCTACGGAGGAACACTGAAGCTTTCTTT; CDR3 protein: CASSLRRNTEAFF
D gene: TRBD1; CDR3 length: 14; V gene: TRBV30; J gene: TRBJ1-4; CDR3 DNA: TGTGCCTGGAGTGTTGGGCAGGGGGATGAAAAACTGTTTTTT; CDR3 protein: CAWSVGQGDEKLFF
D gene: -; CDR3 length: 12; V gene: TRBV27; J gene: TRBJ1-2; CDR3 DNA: TGTGCCAGCAGAAAGGGGAAAGGCGGCTACACCTTC; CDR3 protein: CASRKGKGGYTF
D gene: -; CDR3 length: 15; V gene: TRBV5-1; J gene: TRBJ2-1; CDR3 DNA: TGCGGCAGCAGCTTGGAGGGGTCATCCTACAATGAGCAGTTCTTC; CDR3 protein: CGSSLEGSSYNEQFF
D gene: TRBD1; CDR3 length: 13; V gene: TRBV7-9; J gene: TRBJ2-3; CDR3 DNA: TGTGCCAGCAGCTTATGGGACAGAGATACGCAGTATTTT; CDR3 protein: CASSLWDRDTQYF
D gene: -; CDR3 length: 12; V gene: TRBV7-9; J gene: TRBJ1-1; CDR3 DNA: TGTGCCAGCAGCCTAGGGCCGTACGAAGCTTTCTTT; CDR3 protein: CASSLGPYEAFF
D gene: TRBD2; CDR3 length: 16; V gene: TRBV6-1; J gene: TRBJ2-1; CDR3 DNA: TGTGCCAGCAGTGAAATCGCGGGAGGGCCTTACAATGAGCAGTTCTTC; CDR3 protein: CASSEIAGGPYNEQFF
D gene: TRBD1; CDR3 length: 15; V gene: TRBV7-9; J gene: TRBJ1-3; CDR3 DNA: TGTGCCAGCAGCTCCGGGACAGGGGTGGGAAACACCATATATTTT; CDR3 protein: CASSSGTGVGNTIYF
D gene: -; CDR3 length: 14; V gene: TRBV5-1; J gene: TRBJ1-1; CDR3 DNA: TGCGCCAGCAGCTTGGAGGGGCCCGTTGCTGAAGCTTTCTTT; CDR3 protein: CASSLEGPVAEAFF
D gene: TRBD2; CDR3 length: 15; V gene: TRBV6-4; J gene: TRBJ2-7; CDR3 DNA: TGTGCCAGCAGTCAACCGGGGGGGCCCACCTACGAGCAGTACTTC; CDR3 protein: CASSQPGGPTYEQYF
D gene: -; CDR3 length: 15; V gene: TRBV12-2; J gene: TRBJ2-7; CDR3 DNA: TGTGCAAGTCTCCCAAAGGGGACAGGGAACTACGAGCAGTACTTC; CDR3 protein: CASLPKGTGNYEQYF
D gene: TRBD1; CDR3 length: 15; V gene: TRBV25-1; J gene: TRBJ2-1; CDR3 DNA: TGTGCCAGCAGTGAATATTTTGCACAGGGGACTGAGCAGTTCTTC; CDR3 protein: CASSEYFAQGTEQFF
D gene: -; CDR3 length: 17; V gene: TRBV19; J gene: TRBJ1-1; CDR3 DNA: TGTGCCAGTAGTACACCGGCAGGAATTAGAATGTACACTGAAGCTTTCTTT; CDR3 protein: CASSTPAGIRMYTEAFF
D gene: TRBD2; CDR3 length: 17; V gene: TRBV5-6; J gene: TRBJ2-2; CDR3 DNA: TGTGCCAGCAGCTTCGGACTAGCGGGGGGAGGGACCGGGGAGCTGTTTTTT; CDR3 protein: CASSFGLAGGGTGELFF
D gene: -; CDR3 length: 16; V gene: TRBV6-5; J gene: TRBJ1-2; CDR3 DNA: TGTGCCAGCAGTTATTCCTCGGGAGGGGGGATCTATGGCTACACCTTC; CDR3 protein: CASSYSSGGGIYGYTF
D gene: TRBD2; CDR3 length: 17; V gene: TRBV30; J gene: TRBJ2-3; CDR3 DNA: TGTGCCTGGAGTTCGACAAGGACTAGCGGAATCACAGATACGCAGTATTTT; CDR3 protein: CAWSSTRTSGITDTQYF
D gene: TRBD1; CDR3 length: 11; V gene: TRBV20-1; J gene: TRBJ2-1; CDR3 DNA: TGCAGTGCAAACAGGGGGAATGAGCAGTTCTTC; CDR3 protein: CSANRGNEQFF
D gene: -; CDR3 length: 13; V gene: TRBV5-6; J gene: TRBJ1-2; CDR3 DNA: TGTGCCAGCAGCCCCCCGGTTGTGAATGGCTACACCTTC; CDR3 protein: CASSPPVVNGYTF